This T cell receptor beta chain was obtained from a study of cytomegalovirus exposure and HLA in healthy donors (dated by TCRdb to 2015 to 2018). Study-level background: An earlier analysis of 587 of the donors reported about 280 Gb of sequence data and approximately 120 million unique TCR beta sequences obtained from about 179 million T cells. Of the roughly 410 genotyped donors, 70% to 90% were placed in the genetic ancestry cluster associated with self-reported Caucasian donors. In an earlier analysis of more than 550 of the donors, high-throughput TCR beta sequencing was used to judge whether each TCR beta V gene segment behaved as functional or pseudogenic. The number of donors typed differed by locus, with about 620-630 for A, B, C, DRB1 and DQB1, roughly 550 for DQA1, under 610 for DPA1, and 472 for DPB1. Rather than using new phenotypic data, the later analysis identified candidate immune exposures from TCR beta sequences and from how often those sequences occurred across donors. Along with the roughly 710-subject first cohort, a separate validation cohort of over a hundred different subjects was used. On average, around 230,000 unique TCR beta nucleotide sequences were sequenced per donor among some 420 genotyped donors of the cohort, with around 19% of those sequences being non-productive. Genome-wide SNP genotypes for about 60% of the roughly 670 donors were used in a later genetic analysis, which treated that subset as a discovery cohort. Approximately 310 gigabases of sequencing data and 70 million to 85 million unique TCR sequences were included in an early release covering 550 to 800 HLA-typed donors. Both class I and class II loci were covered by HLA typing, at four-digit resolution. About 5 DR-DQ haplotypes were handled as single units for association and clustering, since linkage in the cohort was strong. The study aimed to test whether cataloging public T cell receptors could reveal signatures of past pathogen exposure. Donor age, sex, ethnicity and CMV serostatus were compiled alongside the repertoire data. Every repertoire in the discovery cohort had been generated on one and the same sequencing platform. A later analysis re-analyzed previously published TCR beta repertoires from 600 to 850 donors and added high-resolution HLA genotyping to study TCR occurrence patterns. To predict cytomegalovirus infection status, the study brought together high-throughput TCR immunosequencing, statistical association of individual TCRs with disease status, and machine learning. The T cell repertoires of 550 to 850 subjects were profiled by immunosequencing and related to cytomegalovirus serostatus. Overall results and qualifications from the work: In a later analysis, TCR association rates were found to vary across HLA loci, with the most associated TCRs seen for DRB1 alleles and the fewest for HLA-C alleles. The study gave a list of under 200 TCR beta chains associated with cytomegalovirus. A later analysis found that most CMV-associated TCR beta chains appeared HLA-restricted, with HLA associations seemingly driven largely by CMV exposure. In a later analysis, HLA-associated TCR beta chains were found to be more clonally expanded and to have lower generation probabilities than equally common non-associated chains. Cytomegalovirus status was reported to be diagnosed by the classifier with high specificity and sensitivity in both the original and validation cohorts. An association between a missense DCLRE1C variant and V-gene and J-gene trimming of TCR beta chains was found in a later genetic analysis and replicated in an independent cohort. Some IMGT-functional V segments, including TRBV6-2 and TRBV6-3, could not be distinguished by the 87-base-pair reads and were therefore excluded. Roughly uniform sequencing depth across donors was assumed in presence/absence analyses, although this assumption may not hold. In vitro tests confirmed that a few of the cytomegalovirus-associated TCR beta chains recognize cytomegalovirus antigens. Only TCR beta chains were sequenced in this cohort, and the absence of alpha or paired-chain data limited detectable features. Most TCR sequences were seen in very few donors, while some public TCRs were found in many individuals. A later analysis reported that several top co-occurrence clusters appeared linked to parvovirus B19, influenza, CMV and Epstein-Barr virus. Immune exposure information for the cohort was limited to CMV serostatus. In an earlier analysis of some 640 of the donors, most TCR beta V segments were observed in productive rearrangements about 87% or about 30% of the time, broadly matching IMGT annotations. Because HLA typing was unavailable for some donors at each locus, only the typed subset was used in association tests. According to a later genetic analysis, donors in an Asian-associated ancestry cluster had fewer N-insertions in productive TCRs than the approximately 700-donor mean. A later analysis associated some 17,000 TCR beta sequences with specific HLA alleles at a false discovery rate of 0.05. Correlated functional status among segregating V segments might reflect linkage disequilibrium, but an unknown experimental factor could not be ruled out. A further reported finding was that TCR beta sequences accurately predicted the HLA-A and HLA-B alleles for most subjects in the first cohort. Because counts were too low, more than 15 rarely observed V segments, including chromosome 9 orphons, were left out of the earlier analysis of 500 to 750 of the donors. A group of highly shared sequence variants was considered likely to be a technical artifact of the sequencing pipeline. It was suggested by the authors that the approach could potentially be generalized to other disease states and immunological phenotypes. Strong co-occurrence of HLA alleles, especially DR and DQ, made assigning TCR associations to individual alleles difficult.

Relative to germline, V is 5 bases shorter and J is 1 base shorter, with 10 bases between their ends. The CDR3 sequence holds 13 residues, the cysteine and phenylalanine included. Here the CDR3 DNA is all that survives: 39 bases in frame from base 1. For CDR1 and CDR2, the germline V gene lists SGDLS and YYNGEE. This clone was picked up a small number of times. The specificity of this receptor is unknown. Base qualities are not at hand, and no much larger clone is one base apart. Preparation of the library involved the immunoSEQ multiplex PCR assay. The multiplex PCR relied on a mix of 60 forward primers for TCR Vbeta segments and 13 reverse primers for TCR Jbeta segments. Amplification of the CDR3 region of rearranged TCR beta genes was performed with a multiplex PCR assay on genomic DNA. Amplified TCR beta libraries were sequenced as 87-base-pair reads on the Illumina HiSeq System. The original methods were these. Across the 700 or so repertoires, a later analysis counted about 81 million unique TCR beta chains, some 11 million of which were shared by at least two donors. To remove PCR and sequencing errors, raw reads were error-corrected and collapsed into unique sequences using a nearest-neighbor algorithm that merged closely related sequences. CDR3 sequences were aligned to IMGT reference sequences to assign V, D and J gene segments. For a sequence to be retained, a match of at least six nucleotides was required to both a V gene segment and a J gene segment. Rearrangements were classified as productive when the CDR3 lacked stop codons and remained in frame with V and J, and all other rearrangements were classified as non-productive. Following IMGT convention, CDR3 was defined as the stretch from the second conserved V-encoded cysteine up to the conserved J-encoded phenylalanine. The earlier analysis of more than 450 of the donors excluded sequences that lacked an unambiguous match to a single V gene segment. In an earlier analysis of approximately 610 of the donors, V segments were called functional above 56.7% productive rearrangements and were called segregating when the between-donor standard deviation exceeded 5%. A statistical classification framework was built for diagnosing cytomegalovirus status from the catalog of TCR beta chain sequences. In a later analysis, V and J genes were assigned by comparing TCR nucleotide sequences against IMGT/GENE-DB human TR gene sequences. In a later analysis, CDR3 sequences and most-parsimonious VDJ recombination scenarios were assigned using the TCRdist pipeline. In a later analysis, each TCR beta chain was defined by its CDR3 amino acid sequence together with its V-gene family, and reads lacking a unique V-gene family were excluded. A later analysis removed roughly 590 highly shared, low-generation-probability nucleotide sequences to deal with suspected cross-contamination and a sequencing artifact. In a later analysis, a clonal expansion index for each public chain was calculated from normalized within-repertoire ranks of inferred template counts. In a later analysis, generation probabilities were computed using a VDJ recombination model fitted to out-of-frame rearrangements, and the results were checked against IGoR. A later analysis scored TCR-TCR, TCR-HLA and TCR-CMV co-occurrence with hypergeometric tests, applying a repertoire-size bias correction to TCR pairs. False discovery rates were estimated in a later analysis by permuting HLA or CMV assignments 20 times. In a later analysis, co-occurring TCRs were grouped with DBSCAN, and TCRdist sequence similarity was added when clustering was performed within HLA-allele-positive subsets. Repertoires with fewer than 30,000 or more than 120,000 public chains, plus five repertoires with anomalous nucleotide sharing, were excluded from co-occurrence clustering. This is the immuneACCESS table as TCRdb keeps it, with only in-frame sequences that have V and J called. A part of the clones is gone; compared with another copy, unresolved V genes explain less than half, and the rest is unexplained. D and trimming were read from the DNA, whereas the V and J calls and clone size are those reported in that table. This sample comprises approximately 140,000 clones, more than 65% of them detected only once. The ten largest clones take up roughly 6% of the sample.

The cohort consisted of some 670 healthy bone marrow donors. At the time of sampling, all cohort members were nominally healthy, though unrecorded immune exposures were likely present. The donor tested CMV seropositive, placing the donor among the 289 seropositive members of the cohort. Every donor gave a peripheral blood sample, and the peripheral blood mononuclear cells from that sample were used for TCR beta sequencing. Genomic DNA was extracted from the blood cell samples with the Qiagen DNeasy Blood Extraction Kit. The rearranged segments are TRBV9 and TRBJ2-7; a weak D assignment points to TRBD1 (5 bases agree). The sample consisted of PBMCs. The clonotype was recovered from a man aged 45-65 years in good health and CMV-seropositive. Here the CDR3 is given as CASRGQGSYEQYF. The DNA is TGTGCCAGCAGAGGTCAGGGATCCTACGAGCAGTACTTC.